This TCR beta chain came from a study of blood T cell repertoires in COVID-19 (dated by TCRdb to about 2020). A note on the overall study: Samples covering the acute and convalescent phases of COVID-19 were provided by collaborators in the United States, Italy and Spain. The material from the prospective study consisted of cDNA or gDNA derived from T cells, B-cell-depleted T cells, or PBMCs. Subjects who had been exposed to COVID-19, were actively infected with it, or had recovered from it provided the deeply sampled blood TCRbeta repertoires that made up the dataset. The repertoires were made available in a free public database intended to serve as a resource for research on the immune response to SARS-CoV-2. Samples came from the ongoing ImmuneRACE study (first 160 participants) plus 1,254 subjects from 6 global collaborators. A de-identified subject ID, COVID-19 status, age in years and sex were almost always included in the sample metadata. Where HLA class I and class II types were available, the types were taken from metadata supplied by the sample provider, not from assay-based typing. Study-wide findings and limitations: How much clinical and demographic metadata was included differed by source and by participant, and the metadata was provided uncurated.

Trimming accounts for 2 bases at V and 7 bases at J, while the number of junction bases matched to no gene is 6. Reading the germline V gene gives CDR1 SGHRS and CDR2 YFSETQ. Measured from the cysteine to the phenylalanine, the CDR3 is 15 residues long. This entry keeps only the CDR3 DNA: 45 bases, framed from base 1. This clone was detected once. Its cognate antigen has yet to be identified. No base-level quality is on record; no much larger clone is a single base apart. Participants in the prospective study were aged roughly 18 to 100 years, lived in some 24 United States geographic areas, and enrolled through a virtual design. In the prospective study, participants were assigned to cohorts based on the clinical history participants reported in a screening survey and a study questionnaire. Mobile phlebotomists in the prospective study collected whole blood, serum and a nasopharyngeal or oropharyngeal swab from every participant. Over an approximately 2-month period, participants in the prospective study had the option of providing additional blood draws and questionnaires. Prospective study blood samples were shipped either frozen or at room temperature before DNA extraction.

TCRbeta CDR3 regions were amplified from genomic DNA using the immunoSEQ Assay, a bias-controlled multiplex PCR. As for the original processing: The number of nucleated cells in each sample was estimated by amplification of reference gene primers within the assay. Sequence reads were collapsed and filtered to measure the absolute abundance of every unique TCRbeta CDR3 rearrangement. For each sample, productive Simpson clonality was calculated as the square root of Simpson's diversity index over productive rearrangements. Drawn from immuneACCESS, this table holds only the in-frame rearrangements with V and J called that TCRdb kept. Clones are partly lost; checked studies trace under half to an unresolved V gene and leave the rest unexplained. V, J and clone size reflect that table, while D and trimming were determined from the DNA. For this sample the table gives fewer than 450,000 clones, of which roughly 87% were detected only once. The biggest ten clones account for around 2.1% of the sample.

The chain joins TRBV5-1 to TRBJ2-1, with 10 bases matching TRBD2. Sequenced sample: PBMCs or T cells enriched from blood (not recorded which). This clonotype was sampled from a woman in her 40s with acute COVID-19. The CDR3 amino acid sequence is: CASSFGLAGVNEQFF. The nucleotide sequence reads TGCGCCAGCAGCTTTGGGCTAGCGGGGGTAAATGAGCAGTTCTTC.